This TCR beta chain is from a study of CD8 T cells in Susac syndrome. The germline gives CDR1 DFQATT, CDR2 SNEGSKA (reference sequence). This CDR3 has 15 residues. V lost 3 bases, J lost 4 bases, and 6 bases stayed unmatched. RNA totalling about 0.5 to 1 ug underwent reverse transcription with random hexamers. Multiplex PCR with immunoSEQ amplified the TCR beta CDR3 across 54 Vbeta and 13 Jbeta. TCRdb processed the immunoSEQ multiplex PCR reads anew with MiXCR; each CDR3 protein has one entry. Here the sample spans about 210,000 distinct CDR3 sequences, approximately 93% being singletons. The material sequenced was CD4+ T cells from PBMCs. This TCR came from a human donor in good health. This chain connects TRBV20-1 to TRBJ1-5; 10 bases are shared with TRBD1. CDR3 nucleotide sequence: TGCAGTGCTAGGGGATCGGGACAGGGGAATCAGCCCCAGCATTTT. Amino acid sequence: CSARGSGQGNQPQHF.